This entry concerns a single TCR beta chain. Its antigen is not identified. This specimen comes from a study of OX40 agonist ivuxolimab in advanced cancers. Overall study results and limits: Low normalized T-cell clonal expansion also characterized some of the nonresponders.

Profiling relied on immunoSEQ multiplex PCR, and the TCRdb table lists in-frame clones only, not all of them. The sample includes about 88,000 clones, approximately 85% of them seen just once. Autoimmune disease history or systemic immunosuppression meant exclusion. The sample was CD4+ or CD8+ T cells sorted from blood, taken in a trial of the OX40 agonist ivuxolimab. The TCR sequence derives from an adult with an advanced solid tumor such as melanoma, head and neck, liver or kidney cancer.

CDR3 in DNA: TGTGCCAGCAGTGAAGCAGGCAGGAGCCGGGACGGCTACACCTTC. This gives the protein CASSEAGRSRDGYTF. The rearrangement joins TRBV2 to TRBJ1-2; a possible D gene is TRBD1 (5 bases). V gave up 0 bases and J gave up 8 bases, with 16 bases separating them. The CDR3 runs to 15 residues. Per germline, CDR1 SNHLY and CDR2 FYNNEI.